Each of the 16 T cell receptor beta chains below was sequenced from the same sample in a study of T cells in Graves' hyperthyroidism and ophthalmopathy. Amplification of TCR beta CDR3 regions was performed using RNA transcripts as template. The TCR CDR3 first-round RT-PCR relied on the HTBI primer set. TCRdb reprocessed the multiplex PCR reads with MiXCR, giving one entry per CDR3 protein. The sample has 730,000 or so distinct CDR3 sequences, around 19% seen once. Sequencing was carried out using blood. Receptors were obtained from a woman in her forties or fifties with Graves' hyperthyroidism that later progressed to Graves' ophthalmopathy.

The chain carries TRBV6-2 or TRBV6-3 and TRBJ2-5, with D possibly matching TRBD1 (6 bases). The CDR3 contains 15 residues. With 2 bases removed from V and 5 bases from J, the gap between germline ends came to 15 bases. CDR1 MNHEY and CDR2 SVGEGT come from the germline V gene. The CDR3 spells CASSYKGVRGETQYF. CDR3 in DNA: TGTGCCAGCAGTTACAAGGGGGTTCGGGGTGAGACCCAGTACTTC.

This clonotype came up a few times. This rearrangement joins TRBV10-3 to TRBJ2-3, with D unresolved. The CDR3 spans 12 residues. Per germline, CDR1 ENHRY and CDR2 SYGVKD. The V and J ends lost 4 bases and 12 bases respectively, with 14 bases between them. CDR3 coding DNA: TGTGCCATCAGTGGGTTCACAGATCGTCAGTATTTT. This translates into CAISGFTDRQYF.

The table lists this clonotype with a few counts. The V gene is TRBV7-3, the J gene TRBJ2-1, with D uncertain. The CDR3 spans 13 residues. Germline loops: CDR1 SGHTA, CDR2 FQGTGA. The V gene lost 2 bases and the J gene lost 8 bases, with 10 bases spanning the gap. The CDR3 DNA reads TGTGCCAGCAGCTTATTAAGGCCCGATGAGCAGTTCTTC. Protein: CASSLLRPDEQFF.

The genes are TRBV27 and TRBJ1-6; no clear D gene. V gave up 5 bases and J gave up 7 bases, with 9 bases separating them. The CDR3 is made up of 13 amino acids. In germline, CDR1 is MNHEY, CDR2 SMNVEV (reference sequence). The CDR3: CASSVAGNSPLHF. The CDR3 nucleotides are TGTGCCAGCAGTGTCGCCGGGAATTCACCCCTCCACTTT.

The V gene is TRBV3-1, the J gene TRBJ2-5; D ambiguous. This CDR3 comprises 12 residues. Trimming removed 3 bases at V and 5 bases at J, with 7 bases between. Per germline, CDR1 LGHDT and CDR2 YNNKEL (reference sequence). CDR3 in DNA: TGTGCCAGCAGCCAGATGGTGGAGACCCAGTACTTC. It is translated as CASSQMVETQYF.

This clonotype was found a few times. The chain recombines TRBV9 with TRBJ2-1; D ambiguous. CDR1 is SGDLS, CDR2 YYNGEE, per germline. This CDR3 has 16 amino acids. V shed 0 bases and J shed 0 bases, with 10 bases lying between them. The CDR3 region is CASSVGVGYSYNEQFF. The CDR3 nucleotides are TGTGCCAGCAGCGTAGGTGTCGGGTACTCCTACAATGAGCAGTTCTTC.

This clonotype was seen at least ten times. This chain joins TRBV5-1 and TRBJ2-3; D tentatively fits TRBD1 or TRBD2 (6 bases each). This CDR3 is 14 amino acids long. The V gene lost 0 bases and the J gene lost 4 bases, with 9 bases spanning the gap. Germline CDR1 and CDR2: SGHRS and YFSETQ. The CDR3 nucleotides are TGCGCCAGCAGCTTGGACGGGGGCGCAGATACGCAGTATTTT. It encodes CASSLDGGADTQYF.

V is TRBV20-1 and J is TRBJ2-5; 10 bases align to TRBD1. Germline V gene lookup returns CDR1 DFQATT and CDR2 SNEGSKA (reference sequence). Trimming removed 1 base from V and 5 bases from J; junction bases left unmatched: 7. The CDR3 sequence is 15 residues long. The CDR3 DNA follows: TGCAGTGCTAGAGGTGGGACAGGGGCGGGGGAGACCCAGTACTTC. Translated: CSARGGTGAGETQYF.

This clonotype was detected ten times or more. The chain employs TRBV4-1 and TRBJ2-7; weak D call: TRBD1 (5 bases). The CDR3 runs 14 residues. CDR1 is MGHRA and CDR2 is YSYEKL in the germline V gene. V was cut by 0 bases and J by 3 bases, with 9 bases left in between. CDR3 region: CASSQEDTRYEQYF. The DNA for the CDR3 is TGCGCCAGCAGCCAAGAGGACACACGCTACGAGCAGTACTTC.

The rearrangement uses TRBV16 and TRBJ2-1, with D unresolved. CDR3 length: 12 amino acids. Trimming left V 2 bases short and J 6 bases short, with 5 bases between. Germline lookup yields CDR1 KGHSY and CDR2 FQNENV. The CDR3 nucleotides are TGTGCCAGCAGCCAAAGACTCAATGAGCAGTTCTTC. Protein product: CASSQRLNEQFF.

V is TRBV29-1 and J is TRBJ2-1, with 12 bases that match TRBD2. The CDR3 length is 18 residues. The V segment lost 5 bases and the J segment 2 bases; nucleotides outside the gene matches: 13. From germline, CDR1 is SQVTM and CDR2 ANQGSEA. For the CDR3, the DNA is TGCAGCGTTTTCCCCCTAGCGGGAGGGCCAGAGACCTACAATGAGCAGTTCTTC. Translated, it gives CSVFPLAGGPETYNEQFF.

The chain recombines TRBV10-3 with TRBJ1-3; 8 nucleotides line up with TRBD1. This CDR3 is 15 amino acids long. J gave up 7 bases and V 3 bases, and 8 bases lay outside the gene matches. CDR1 and CDR2 from the germline V gene are ENHRY and SYGVKD. The CDR3 coding sequence is TGTGCCATCAGTGATTTCGTCAGGGGGCAGAACACCATATATTTT. The encoded protein is CAISDFVRGQNTIYF.

This clonotype turned up a few times. This rearrangement joins TRBV15 to TRBJ2-1; 8 bases match TRBD1. The germline gives CDR1 LNHNV, CDR2 YYDKDF (reference sequence). Unmatched junction bases numbered 6, after V lost 0 bases and J lost 8 bases. The CDR3 is 15 residues long. The CDR3 DNA is TGTGCCACCAGCAGAGATCTACCAGGGGGCGATGAGCAGTTCTTC. Protein: CATSRDLPGGDEQFF.

The chain carries TRBV7-9 and TRBJ2-7, with D perhaps given as TRBD1 or TRBD2 (5 bases each). V dropped 3 bases and J dropped 7 bases, with 16 bases sitting between them. The CDR3 sequence is 14 residues long. The germline CDR1 and CDR2 sequences are SEHNR and FQNEAQ (reference sequence). CDR3 sequence reads: CASSLGTLDMEQYF. Here the CDR3 DNA reads TGTGCCAGCAGCTTGGGGACCCTCGACATGGAGCAGTACTTC.

This CDR3 reads CASSLGLTAEAFF. Here the CDR3 DNA reads TGTGCCAGCAGCTTGGGGTTGACAGCTGAAGCTTTCTTT. V and J are TRBV5-6 and TRBJ1-1; possibly TRBD1 for D (5 bases). Between the trimmed V and J ends, which lost 0 bases and 6 bases, there was a span of 9 bases. The CDR3 has 13 amino acids. The germline CDR1 and CDR2 sequences are SGHDT and YYEEEE. The whole variable domain, remainder taken from reference TRBV5-6 and TRBJ1-1, is DAGVTQSPTHLIKTRGQQVTLRCSPKSGHDTVSWYQQALGQGPQFIFQYYEEEERQRGNFPDRFSGHQFPNYSSELNVNALLLGDSALYLCASSLGLTAEAFFGQGTRLTVV.

This clonotype was observed a few times. The V gene is TRBV7-9, the J gene TRBJ1-2; D gene unclear. The CDR3 has 13 residues. Germline V gene lookup returns CDR1 SEHNR and CDR2 FQNEAQ (reference sequence). V dropped 2 bases and J dropped 6 bases, with 10 bases sitting between them. CDR3 in DNA: TGTGCCAGCAGCTTATCCTACGGGGATGGCTACACCTTC. Translated: CASSLSYGDGYTF. Drawing the rest from reference TRBV7-9 and TRBJ1-2, the complete variable domain is DTGVSQNPRHKITKRGQNVTFRCDPISEHNRLYWYRQTLGQGPEFLTYFQNEAQLEKSRLLSDRFSAERPKGSFSTLEIQRTEQGDSAMYLCASSLSYGDGYTFGSGTRLTVV.